This is a list of T cell receptor beta chains from one sample in a study of CXCR3-negative and CXCR3-positive naive CD8 T cells. One entry per CDR3 protein, without DNA, is what TCRdb gives after re-calling the 5' RACE reads. The listing records tens of thousands of distinct CDR3 sequences. The sequencing input was memory CD8+ T cells from blood. Receptors were obtained from a human donor in good health. Some clones in this sample may be carry-over from other donors' samples. CDR3s include the opening cysteine and the closing phenylalanine or tryptophan. Only some rows state a clone size, as once, few, many or a class for expanded clones.

V gene	clone size	J gene	CDR3 protein
TRBV7-2	.	TRBJ2-1	CASSFYTGSYNEQFF
TRBV28	.	TRBJ2-1	CASSSNRLAGGGSYNEQFF
TRBV15	.	TRBJ2-7	CTTSSEGGTPYEQYF
TRBV7-9	medium-sized	TRBJ2-7	CASSLGQGDYEQYF
TRBV6-5	.	TRBJ1-6	CASNQERGQFLSPLHF
TRBV9	.	TRBJ2-7	CASSPSGGVSSYEQYF
TRBV11-2	.	TRBJ2-5	CASSLNLPGQGGSKTQYF
TRBV7-9	.	TRBJ2-7	CASSFREYYEQYF
TRBV4-3	.	TRBJ2-4	CASSQVRVQYF
TRBV12-3/TRBV12-4	.	TRBJ1-2	CASSPPHPGSSYGYTF
TRBV7-2	.	TRBJ2-3	CASSPQDSTDTQYF
TRBV29-1	.	TRBJ2-3	CSLTRPRQGVAYTQYF
TRBV6-4	medium-sized	TRBJ1-1	CASSFGEDTEAFF
TRBV29-1	.	TRBJ2-1	CSVEEGEQGWTGGQFDEQFF
TRBV30	.	TRBJ1-4	CAWSLGLASSTNEKLFF
TRBV20-1	.	TRBJ1-1	CSARWGEIEAFF
TRBV5-1	.	TRBJ1-1	CASKIGTGPSEAFF
TRBV28	.	TRBJ1-2	CASTGSGQSVYGYTF
TRBV28	.	TRBJ1-5	CASSFSQGSNQPQHF
TRBV4-3	.	TRBJ2-1	CASSQVAGTGGSEQFF